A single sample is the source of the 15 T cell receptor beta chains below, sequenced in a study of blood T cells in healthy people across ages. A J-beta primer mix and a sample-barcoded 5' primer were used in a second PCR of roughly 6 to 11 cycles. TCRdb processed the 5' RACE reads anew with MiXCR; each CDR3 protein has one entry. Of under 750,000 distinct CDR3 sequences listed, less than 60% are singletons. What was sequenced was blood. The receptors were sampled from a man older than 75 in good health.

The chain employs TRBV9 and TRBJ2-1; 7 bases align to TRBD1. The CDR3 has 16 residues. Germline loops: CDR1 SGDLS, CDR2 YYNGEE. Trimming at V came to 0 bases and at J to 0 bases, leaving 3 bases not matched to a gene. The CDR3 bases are TGTGCCAGCAGCGTAGTCGGGACAGCCTCCTACAATGAGCAGTTCTTC. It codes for CASSVVGTASYNEQFF.

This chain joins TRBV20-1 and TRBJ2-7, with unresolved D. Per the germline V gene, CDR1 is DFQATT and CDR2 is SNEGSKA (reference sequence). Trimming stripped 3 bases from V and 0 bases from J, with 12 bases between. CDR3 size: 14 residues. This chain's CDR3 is CSASTGFSSYEQYF. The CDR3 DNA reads TGCAGTGCTAGTACTGGCTTTAGCTCCTACGAGCAGTACTTC.

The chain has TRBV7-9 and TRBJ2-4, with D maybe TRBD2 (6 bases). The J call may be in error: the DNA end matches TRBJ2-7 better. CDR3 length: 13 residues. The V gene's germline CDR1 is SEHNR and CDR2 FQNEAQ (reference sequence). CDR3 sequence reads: CASSSSTGDEQYF. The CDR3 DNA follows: TGTGCCAGCAGCTCCTCCACGGGGGACGAGCAGTACTTC.

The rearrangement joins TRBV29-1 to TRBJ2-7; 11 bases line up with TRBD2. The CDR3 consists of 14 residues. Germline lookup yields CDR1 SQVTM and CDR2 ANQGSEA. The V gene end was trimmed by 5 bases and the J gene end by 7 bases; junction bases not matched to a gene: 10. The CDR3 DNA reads TGCAGCGTTAAACTAGCGGGGGCTACAGGGGAGCAGTACTTC. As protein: CSVKLAGATGEQYF.

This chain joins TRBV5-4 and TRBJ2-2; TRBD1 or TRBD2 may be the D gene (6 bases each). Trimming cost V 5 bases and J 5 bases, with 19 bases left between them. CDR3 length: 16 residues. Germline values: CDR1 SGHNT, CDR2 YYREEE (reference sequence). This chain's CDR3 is CASSKGGTRETGELFF. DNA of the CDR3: TGTGCCAGCAGTAAGGGGGGAACGAGAGAAACCGGGGAGCTGTTTTTT. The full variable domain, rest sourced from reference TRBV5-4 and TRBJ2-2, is ETGVTQSPTHLIKTRGQQVTLRCSSQSGHNTVSWYQQALGQGPQFIFQYYREEENGRGNFPPRFSGLQFPNYSSELNVNALELDDSALYLCASSKGGTRETGELFFGEGSRLTVL.

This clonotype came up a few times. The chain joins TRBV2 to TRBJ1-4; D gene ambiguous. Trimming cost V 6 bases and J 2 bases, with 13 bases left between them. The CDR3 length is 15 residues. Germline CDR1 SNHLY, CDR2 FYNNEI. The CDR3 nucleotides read TGTGCCAGCAGGGTCCGTCCGGGGACTAATGAAAAACTGTTTTTT. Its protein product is CASRVRPGTNEKLFF.

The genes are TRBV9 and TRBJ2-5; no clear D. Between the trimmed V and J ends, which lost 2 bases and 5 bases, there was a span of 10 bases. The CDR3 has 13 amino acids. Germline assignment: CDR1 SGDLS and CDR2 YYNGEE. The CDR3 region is CASSVGNWETQYF. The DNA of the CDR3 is TGTGCCAGCAGCGTGGGTAATTGGGAGACCCAGTACTTC.

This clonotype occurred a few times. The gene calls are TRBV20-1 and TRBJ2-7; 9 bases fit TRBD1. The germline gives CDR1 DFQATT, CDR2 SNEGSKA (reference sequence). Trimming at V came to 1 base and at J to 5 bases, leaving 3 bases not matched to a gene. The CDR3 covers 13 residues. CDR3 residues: CSARAGTGNEQYF. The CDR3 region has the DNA TGCAGTGCTAGAGCAGGGACAGGGAACGAGCAGTACTTC.

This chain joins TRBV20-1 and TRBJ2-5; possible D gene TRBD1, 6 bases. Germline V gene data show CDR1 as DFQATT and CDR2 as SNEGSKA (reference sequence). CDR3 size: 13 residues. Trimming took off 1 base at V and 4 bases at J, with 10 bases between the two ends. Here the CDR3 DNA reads TGCAGTGCTAGAGTCAGGGGACGAGAGACCCAGTACTTC. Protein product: CSARVRGRETQYF.

CDR3 DNA sequence: TGCAGCGTCTTAGGGACAGGGAGGACTGAAGCTTTCTTT. Translated: CSVLGTGRTEAFF. This chain links TRBV20-1 with TRBJ1-1, with TRBD1 identical over 9 bases. CDR1 and CDR2 (germline): DFQATT, SNEGSKA (reference sequence). The CDR3 has 13 amino acids.

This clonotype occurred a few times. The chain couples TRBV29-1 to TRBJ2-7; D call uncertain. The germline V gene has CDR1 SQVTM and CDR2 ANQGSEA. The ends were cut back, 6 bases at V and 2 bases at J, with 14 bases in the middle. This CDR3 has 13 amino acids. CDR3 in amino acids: CSVASGTTYEQYF. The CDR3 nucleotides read TGCAGCGTCGCTTCGGGCACTACCTACGAGCAGTACTTC.

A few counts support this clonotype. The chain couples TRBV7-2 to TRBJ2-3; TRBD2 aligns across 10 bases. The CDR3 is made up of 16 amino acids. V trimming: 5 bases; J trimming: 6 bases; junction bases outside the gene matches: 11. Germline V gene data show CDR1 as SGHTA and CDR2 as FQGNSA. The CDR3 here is CASSLRLAGGGDTQYF. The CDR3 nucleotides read TGTGCCAGCAGCCTTCGATTAGCGGGAGGCGGGGATACGCAGTATTTT.

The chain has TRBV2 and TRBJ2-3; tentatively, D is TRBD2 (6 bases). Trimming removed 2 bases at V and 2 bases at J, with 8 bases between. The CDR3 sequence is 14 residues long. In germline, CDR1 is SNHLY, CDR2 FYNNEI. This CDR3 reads CASSEPGLTDTQYF. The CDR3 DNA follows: TGTGCCAGCAGTGAACCGGGACTCACAGATACGCAGTATTTT.

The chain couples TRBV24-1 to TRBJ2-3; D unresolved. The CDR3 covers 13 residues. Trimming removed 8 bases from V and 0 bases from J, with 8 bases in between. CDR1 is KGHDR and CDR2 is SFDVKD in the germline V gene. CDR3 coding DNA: TGTGCCACCATAGGCAGAAGCACAGATACGCAGTATTTT. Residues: CATIGRSTDTQYF.

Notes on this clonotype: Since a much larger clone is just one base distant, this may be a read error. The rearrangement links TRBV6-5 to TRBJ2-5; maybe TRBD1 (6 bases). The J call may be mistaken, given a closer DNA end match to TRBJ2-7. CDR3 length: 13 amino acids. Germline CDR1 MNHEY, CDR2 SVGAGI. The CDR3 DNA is TGTGCCAGCAGGAGGGACAAAAGTTACGAGCAGTACTTC. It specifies CASRRDKSYEQYF.